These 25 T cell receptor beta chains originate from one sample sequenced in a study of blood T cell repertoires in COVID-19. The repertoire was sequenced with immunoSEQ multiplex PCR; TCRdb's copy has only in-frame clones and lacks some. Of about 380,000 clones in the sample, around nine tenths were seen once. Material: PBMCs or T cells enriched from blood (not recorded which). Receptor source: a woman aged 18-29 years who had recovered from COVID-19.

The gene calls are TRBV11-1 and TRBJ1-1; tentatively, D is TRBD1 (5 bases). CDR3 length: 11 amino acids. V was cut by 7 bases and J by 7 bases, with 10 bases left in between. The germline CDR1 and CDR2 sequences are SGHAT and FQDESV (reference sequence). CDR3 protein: CASMAGREAFF. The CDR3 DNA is TGTGCCAGCATGGCAGGGCGTGAAGCTTTCTTT.

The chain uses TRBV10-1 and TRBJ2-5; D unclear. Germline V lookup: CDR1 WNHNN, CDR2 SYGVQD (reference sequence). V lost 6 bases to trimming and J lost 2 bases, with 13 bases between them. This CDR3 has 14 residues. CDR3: CASSQLRSQETQYF. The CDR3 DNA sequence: TGCGCCAGCAGCCAGTTACGGAGTCAAGAGACCCAGTACTTC.

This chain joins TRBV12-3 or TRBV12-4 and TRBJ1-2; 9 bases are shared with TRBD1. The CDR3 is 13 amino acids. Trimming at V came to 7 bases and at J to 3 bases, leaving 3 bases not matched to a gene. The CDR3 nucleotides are TGTGCCAGCATAGGACAGGGGCACTATGGCTACACCTTC. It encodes CASIGQGHYGYTF.

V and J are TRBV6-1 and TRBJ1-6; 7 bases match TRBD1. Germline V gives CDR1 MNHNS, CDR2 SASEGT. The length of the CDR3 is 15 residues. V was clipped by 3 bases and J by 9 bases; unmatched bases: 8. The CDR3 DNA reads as TGTGCCAGCAGTGACCAGGGGGAGTCTAGTTCACCCCTCCACTTT. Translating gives CASSDQGESSSPLHF.

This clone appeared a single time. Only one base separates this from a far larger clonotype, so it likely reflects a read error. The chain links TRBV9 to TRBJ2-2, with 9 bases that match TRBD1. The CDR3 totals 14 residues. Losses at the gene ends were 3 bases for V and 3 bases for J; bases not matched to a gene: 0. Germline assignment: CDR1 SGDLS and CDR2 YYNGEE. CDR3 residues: CASSGTGDTGELFF. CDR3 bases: TGTGCCAGCAGCGGGACAGGGGACACCGGGGAGCTGTTTTTT.

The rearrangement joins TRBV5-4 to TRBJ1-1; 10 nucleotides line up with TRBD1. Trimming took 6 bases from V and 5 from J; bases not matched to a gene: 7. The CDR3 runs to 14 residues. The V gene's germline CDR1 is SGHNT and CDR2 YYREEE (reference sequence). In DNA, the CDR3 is TGTGCCAGCACCGTGACAGGGGGCTGGACTGAAGCTTTCTTT. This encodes CASTVTGGWTEAFF.

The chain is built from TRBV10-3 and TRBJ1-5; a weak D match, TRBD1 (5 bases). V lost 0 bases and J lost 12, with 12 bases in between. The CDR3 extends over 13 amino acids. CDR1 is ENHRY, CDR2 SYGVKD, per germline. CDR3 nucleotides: TGTGCCATCAGTGAGTCGAGGCAGGGTATCCAGCATTTT. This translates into CAISESRQGIQHF.

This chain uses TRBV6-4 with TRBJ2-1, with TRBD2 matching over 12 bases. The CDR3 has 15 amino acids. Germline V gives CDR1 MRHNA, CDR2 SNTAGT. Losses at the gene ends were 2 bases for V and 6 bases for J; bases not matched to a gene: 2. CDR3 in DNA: TGTGCCAGCAGTGACGGACTAGCGGGGAGCAATGAGCAGTTCTTC. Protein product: CASSDGLAGSNEQFF.

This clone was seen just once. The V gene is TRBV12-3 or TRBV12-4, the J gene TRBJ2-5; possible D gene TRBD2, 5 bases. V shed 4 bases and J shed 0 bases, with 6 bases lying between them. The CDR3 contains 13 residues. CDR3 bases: TGTGCCAGCAGTTACGGGAACCAAGAGACCCAGTACTTC. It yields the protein CASSYGNQETQYF.

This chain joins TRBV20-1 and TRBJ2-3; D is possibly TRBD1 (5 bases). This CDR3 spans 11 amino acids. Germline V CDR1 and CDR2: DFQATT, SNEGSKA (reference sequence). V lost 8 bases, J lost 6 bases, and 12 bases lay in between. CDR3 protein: CSHPKGDTQYF. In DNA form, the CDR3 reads TGCAGTCACCCTAAGGGGGATACGCAGTATTTT.

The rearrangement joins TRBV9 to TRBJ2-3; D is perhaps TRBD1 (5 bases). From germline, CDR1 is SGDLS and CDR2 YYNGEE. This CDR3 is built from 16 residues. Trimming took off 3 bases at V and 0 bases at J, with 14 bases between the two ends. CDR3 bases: TGTGCCAGCAGCGCCTCACAGGCGACTAGCACAGATACGCAGTATTTT. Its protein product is CASSASQATSTDTQYF.

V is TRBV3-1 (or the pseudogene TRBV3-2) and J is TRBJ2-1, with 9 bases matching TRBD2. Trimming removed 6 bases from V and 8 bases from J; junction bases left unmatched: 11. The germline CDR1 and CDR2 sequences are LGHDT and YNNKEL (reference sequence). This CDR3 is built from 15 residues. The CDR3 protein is CASSYWRGGADEQFF. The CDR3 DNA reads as TGTGCCAGCAGTTATTGGCGCGGGGGGGCCGATGAGCAGTTCTTC.

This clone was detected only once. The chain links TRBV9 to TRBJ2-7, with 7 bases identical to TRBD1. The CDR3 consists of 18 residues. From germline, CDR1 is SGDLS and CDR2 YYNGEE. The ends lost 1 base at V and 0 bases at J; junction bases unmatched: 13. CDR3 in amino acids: CASSVPPPGTVFSYEQYF. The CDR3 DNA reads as TGTGCCAGCAGCGTACCTCCCCCCGGGACAGTCTTCTCCTACGAGCAGTACTTC.

The CDR3 here is CACRLGQGSYEQYF. DNA for the CDR3: TGTGCCTGCCGCCTGGGACAGGGATCCTACGAGCAGTACTTC. V usage is TRBV6-5 and J usage is TRBJ2-7, with 9 bases aligning to TRBD1. CDR3 length equals 14 residues. Losses at the gene ends were 11 bases for V and 1 base for J; bases not matched to a gene: 9. Germline CDR1 MNHEY, CDR2 SVGAGI.

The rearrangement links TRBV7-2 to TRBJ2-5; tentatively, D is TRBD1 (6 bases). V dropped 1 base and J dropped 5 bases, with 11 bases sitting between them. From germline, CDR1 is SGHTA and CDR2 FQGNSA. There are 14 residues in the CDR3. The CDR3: CASSLGAGVETQYF. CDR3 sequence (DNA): TGTGCCAGCAGCTTAGGTGCAGGGGTGGAGACCCAGTACTTC.

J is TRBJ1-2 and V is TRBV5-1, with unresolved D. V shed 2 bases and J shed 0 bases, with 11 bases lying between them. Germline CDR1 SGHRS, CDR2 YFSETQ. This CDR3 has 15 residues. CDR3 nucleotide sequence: TGCGCCAGCAGCTTTGGTCGGGAAGCTAACTATGGCTACACCTTC. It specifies CASSFGREANYGYTF. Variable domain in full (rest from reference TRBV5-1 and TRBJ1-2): KAGVTQTPRYLIKTRGQQVTLSCSPISGHRSVSWYQQTPGQGLQFLFEYFSETQRNKGNFPGRFSGRQFSNSRSEMNVSTLELGDSALYLCASSFGREANYGYTFGSGTRLTVV.

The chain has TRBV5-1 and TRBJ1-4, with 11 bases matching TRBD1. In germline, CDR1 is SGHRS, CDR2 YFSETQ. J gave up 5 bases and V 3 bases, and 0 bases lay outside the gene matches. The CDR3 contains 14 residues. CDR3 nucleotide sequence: TGCGCCAGCAGCTGGGACAGGGGGAATGAAAAACTGTTTTTT. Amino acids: CASSWDRGNEKLFF.

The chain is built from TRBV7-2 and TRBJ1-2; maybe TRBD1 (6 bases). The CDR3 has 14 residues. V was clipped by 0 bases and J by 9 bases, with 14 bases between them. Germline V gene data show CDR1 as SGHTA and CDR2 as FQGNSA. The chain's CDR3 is CASSLAGQGRSYTF. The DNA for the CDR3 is TGTGCCAGCAGCTTAGCGGGGCAGGGGAGAAGCTACACCTTC.

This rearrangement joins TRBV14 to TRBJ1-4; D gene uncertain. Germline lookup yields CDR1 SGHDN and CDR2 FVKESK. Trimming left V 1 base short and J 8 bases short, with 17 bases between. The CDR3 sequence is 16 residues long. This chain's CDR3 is CASSQGFLGSEEKLFF. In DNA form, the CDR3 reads TGTGCCAGCAGCCAAGGCTTTTTAGGGAGTGAAGAAAAACTGTTTTTT.

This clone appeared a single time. The CDR3, as DNA: TGTGCCAGCAGTGCAGGGGACAACACCGGGGAGCTGTTTTTT. Amino acids: CASSAGDNTGELFF. The rearrangement joins TRBV25-1 to TRBJ2-2; a weak D match, TRBD1 (6 bases). The ends were cut back, 4 bases at V and 2 bases at J, with 8 bases in the middle. The CDR3 spans 14 residues. CDR1 is MGHDK and CDR2 is SYGVNS in the germline V gene.

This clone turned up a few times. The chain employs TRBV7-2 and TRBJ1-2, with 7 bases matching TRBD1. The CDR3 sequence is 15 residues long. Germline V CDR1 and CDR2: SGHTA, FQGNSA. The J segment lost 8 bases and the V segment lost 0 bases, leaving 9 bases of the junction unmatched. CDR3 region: CASSLALRDSEGYTF. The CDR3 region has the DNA TGTGCCAGCAGCTTAGCTCTCCGGGACAGCGAGGGCTACACCTTC.

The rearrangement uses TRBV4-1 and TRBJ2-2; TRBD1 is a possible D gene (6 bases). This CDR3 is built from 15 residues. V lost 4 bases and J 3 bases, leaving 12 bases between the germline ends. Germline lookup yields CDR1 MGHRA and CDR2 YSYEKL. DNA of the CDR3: TGCGCCAGCAGCCTGAGGGACATGGACACCGGGGAGCTGTTTTTT. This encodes CASSLRDMDTGELFF.

CDR3 DNA: TGTGCCAGCAGGTCACGTCACGGCGGGGGGGCCACAGATACGCAGTATTTT. Protein: CASRSRHGGGATDTQYF. V and J are TRBV27 and TRBJ2-3; 9 positions agree with TRBD2. V trimming: 6 bases; J trimming: 2 bases; junction bases outside the gene matches: 12. The CDR3 totals 17 residues. Germline lookup yields CDR1 MNHEY and CDR2 SMNVEV (reference sequence).

DNA for the CDR3: TGTGCCAGCAGCCGGCAACGGGAAACCTACGAGCAGTACTTC. It yields the protein CASSRQRETYEQYF. The chain joins TRBV3-1 (or the pseudogene TRBV3-2) to TRBJ2-7; tentatively, D is TRBD2 (5 bases). The CDR3 sequence is 14 residues long. With 4 bases removed from V and 2 bases from J, the gap between germline ends came to 12 bases. Per the germline V gene, CDR1 is LGHDT and CDR2 is YNNKEL (reference sequence).

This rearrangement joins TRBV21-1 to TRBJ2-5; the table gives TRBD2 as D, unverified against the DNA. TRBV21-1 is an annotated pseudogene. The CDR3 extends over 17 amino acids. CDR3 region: CASSPQIWAGSEETQYF. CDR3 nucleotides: TGTGCCAGCAGCCCTCAGATTTGGGCGGGGAGTGAAGAGACCCAGTACTTC.